This note documents a single T cell receptor beta chain sequence. Its specificity is not known. Germline-derived CDR1 and CDR2 are SNHLY and FYNNEI. This CDR3 spans 16 amino acids. Trimming cost V 8 bases and J 1 base, with 19 bases left between them. The entry originates in a study of cytomegalovirus exposure and HLA in healthy donors. At the level of the study: Within an early data release were 80 million to 90 million unique TCRs drawn from HLA-typed donors.

PCR was performed using 60 Vbeta and 13 Jbeta primers. This table comes from immunoSEQ multiplex PCR, and its TCRdb copy is limited to in-frame clones, with some not included. Of roughly 180,000 clones listed, about four fifths are singletons. Study-wide findings and caveats: An Asian-associated ancestry cluster reportedly showed fewer N-insertions than the roughly 670-donor mean in a later analysis.

This clonotype originated in a girl aged 5 to 17 in good health and CMV-seropositive. The material sequenced was PBMCs. The V gene is TRBV2, the J gene TRBJ2-3; a weak D match, TRBD2 (6 bases). CDR3 DNA sequence: TGTGCCAGCTCCGGAAACTCTCTAGCGCGCACAGATACGCAGTATTTT. Its protein product is CASSGNSLARTDTQYF.